The subject of this entry is one T cell receptor beta chain. Its antigen is not known. These data belong to a study of blood T cells in healthy people across ages. Study outcomes and limitations: The unknown donor CMV status may have confounded expanded clonotype changes.

The V and J ends lost 4 bases and 3 bases respectively, with 19 bases between them. The germline V gene encodes CDR1 LGHNA and CDR2 YNFKEQ. The CDR3 extends over 16 amino acids. Combining a sample-barcoded 5' primer with a J-beta primer mix, a second PCR ran for roughly 7 to 12 cycles. Every single cDNA molecule received a tag from a template-switch adaptor with 12 random nucleotides. TCRdb reprocessed the 5' RACE reads with MiXCR, giving one entry per CDR3 protein. The top ten clones hold about 26% of a sample with approximately 800,000 distinct CDR3 sequences, around three fifths of them seen once.

This sequence joins TRBV4-2 and TRBJ2-7, with a weak D call TRBD2 (7 bases). The source of this sequence is a man aged 40-49 years in good health. The sequenced sample consisted of blood. The CDR3 bases are TGTGCCAGCAGCCCCTCAGCCAGCGGGACAAACTACGAGCAGTACTTC. Protein: CASSPSASGTNYEQYF.